This is a list of T cell receptor beta chains from one sample in a study of shared clonotypes between healthy human individuals. Measured with immunoSEQ multiplex PCR; TCRdb has only the in-frame clones, and not every one. In the table there are over 950,000 clones, approximately 80% of which are singletons. Source material: memory CD4+ T cells from PBMCs. All receptors derive from a man younger than 35 in good health. Some clones in this sample may be carry-over from other donors' samples. CDR3s include the opening cysteine and the closing phenylalanine or tryptophan. The D gene is left open where the match is weak. Expanded clones get a size class; other rows say once, few or many, or leave the size out.

>.|few|TRBV6-1|TRBJ2-2
CASSEGQVTGELFF
TGTGCCAGCAGTGAAGGACAGGTCACCGGGGAGCTGTTTTTT
>TRBD1|.|TRBV28|TRBJ1-2
CASTLGQADGYTF
TGTGCCAGCACCCTGGGACAGGCAGACGGCTACACCTTC
>.|.|TRBV28|TRBJ1-2
CASSRTGANYGYTF
TGTGCCAGCAGTCGGACGGGAGCTAACTATGGCTACACCTTC
>.|.|TRBV7-8|TRBJ2-7
CASSLREGPGTEQYF
TGTGCCAGCAGCTTACGTGAGGGTCCGGGGACAGAGCAGTACTTC
>.|.|TRBV9|TRBJ2-6
CASSGHSGANVLTF
TGTGCCAGCAGCGGACACTCTGGGGCTAACGTCCTGACTTTC
>TRBD2|.|TRBV7-2|TRBJ2-7
CASSLFRREVPYEQYF
TGTGCCAGCAGCTTATTCAGGCGGGAGGTACCCTACGAGCAGTACTTC
>TRBD1|.|TRBV5-4|TRBJ1-5
CASSLSGTGDQPQHF
TGTGCCAGCAGCTTATCCGGGACAGGTGATCAGCCCCAGCATTTT
>.|.|TRBV5-1|TRBJ2-5
CASSLGGSQETQYF
TGCGCCAGCAGCTTGGGAGGCAGTCAAGAGACCCAGTACTTC
>.|.|TRBV11-2|TRBJ1-1
CASSITPRTEAFF
TGTGCCAGCAGCATTACACCGCGCACTGAAGCTTTCTTT
>TRBD2|.|TRBV4-1|TRBJ2-1
CASSHGLSLADHNEQFF
TGCGCCAGCAGCCACGGCCTCAGCCTAGCGGATCACAATGAGCAGTTCTTC
>.|.|TRBV9|TRBJ2-2
CASSGRTANTGELFF
TGTGCCAGCAGCGGGAGGACAGCGAACACCGGGGAGCTGTTTTTT
>TRBD2|once|TRBV5-1|TRBJ2-1
CASSLARRLAVYNEQFF
TGCGCCAGCAGCTTGGCTAGGCGACTAGCGGTCTACAATGAGCAGTTCTTC
>.|.|TRBV4-1|TRBJ2-1
CASSLAISSYNEQFF
TGCGCCAGCAGCCTGGCGATTAGCTCCTACAATGAGCAGTTCTTC
>.|few|TRBV11-3|TRBJ2-1
CASSLGGGTEQFF
TGTGCCAGCAGCTTAGGGGGCGGAACTGAGCAGTTCTTC
>TRBD2|.|TRBV7-2|TRBJ2-1
CASSLVGAGVSNEQFF
TGTGCCAGCAGCTTAGTTGGGGCGGGAGTGAGCAATGAGCAGTTCTTC
>TRBD2|.|TRBV27|TRBJ2-1
CASSTLGTSRGNEQFF
TGTGCCAGCAGTACCCTCGGGACTAGCAGGGGAAATGAGCAGTTCTTC
>.|.|TRBV4-2|TRBJ2-2
CASSQEPAVLTGELFF
TGTGCCAGCAGCCAAGAGCCAGCGGTTCTCACCGGGGAGCTGTTTTTT
>TRBD2|.|TRBV9|TRBJ2-1
CASSPSPASGTNEQFF
TGTGCCAGCAGCCCATCCCCGGCTAGCGGGACGAATGAGCAGTTCTTC
>.|.|TRBV25-1|TRBJ1-1
CASTRLGGPDTEAFF
TGTGCCAGCACCCGACTAGGCGGGCCGGACACTGAAGCTTTCTTT
>TRBD1|few|TRBV7-9|TRBJ1-5
CASSPAWDSQPQHF
TGTGCCAGCAGCCCCGCCTGGGACAGTCAGCCCCAGCATTTT
>.|.|TRBV2|TRBJ2-4
CASIIREKGIQYF
TGTGCCAGCATTATTAGGGAAAAGGGCATTCAGTACTTC
>TRBD2|.|TRBV5-4|TRBJ2-5
CASSRLAGGYQETQYF
TGTGCCAGCAGCCGTCTAGCGGGAGGGTACCAAGAGACCCAATACTTC
>.|.|TRBV28|TRBJ2-1
CASKIQSSEQFF
TGTGCCAGCAAGATTCAGTCTAGTGAGCAGTTCTTC
>.|.|TRBV5-4|TRBJ2-1
CASSLTGTRNEQFF
TGTGCCAGCAGCCTTACCGGGACTCGCAATGAGCAGTTCTTC
>.|.|TRBV27|TRBJ2-5
CASSYTGTPGETQYF
TGTGCCAGCAGTTATACAGGGACCCCGGGAGAGACCCAGTACTTC
>TRBD2|few|TRBV7-3|TRBJ2-1
CASSPPLAGPYNEQFF
TGTGCCAGCAGCCCACCCCTAGCGGGACCCTACAATGAGCAGTTCTTC
>.|few|TRBV7-3|TRBJ1-5
CASSLNPNQPQHF
TGTGCCAGCAGCTTAAACCCCAATCAGCCCCAGCATTTT
>TRBD1|few|TRBV5-6|TRBJ2-7
CASSSGTGGSSYEQYF
TGTGCCAGCAGCTCCGGGACAGGGGGCTCTTCCTACGAGCAGTACTTC
>.|.|TRBV2|TRBJ1-5
CASKTNNQPQHF
TGTGCCAGCAAGACAAACAATCAGCCCCAGCATTTT
>TRBD2|.|TRBV2|TRBJ2-7
CASIPGTGGLAYEQYF
TGTGCCAGCATTCCCGGGACGGGGGGTCTCGCCTACGAGCAGTACTTC
>.|.|TRBV5-1|TRBJ1-1
CASSPFFGSDSEAFF
TGCGCCAGCAGCCCATTCTTTGGCTCTGACAGTGAAGCTTTCTTT
>.|.|TRBV28|TRBJ2-1
CASSGMRNEQFF
TGTGCCAGCAGCGGGATGAGGAATGAGCAGTTCTTC
>.|.|TRBV5-1|TRBJ2-1
CASSLRESSYNEQFF
TGCGCCAGCAGCTTGAGGGAGAGCTCCTACAATGAGCAGTTCTTC
>TRBD2|.|TRBV28|TRBJ2-2
CASSFDPTSGNDGELFF
TGTGCCAGCAGTTTTGACCCGACTAGCGGGAATGACGGGGAGCTGTTTTTT
>TRBD2|.|TRBV10-3|TRBJ2-3
CAISGTSGSTDTQYF
TGTGCCATCAGCGGGACTAGCGGAAGCACAGATACGCAGTATTTT
>.|.|TRBV28|TRBJ1-2
CASSLAGQGYTF
TGTGCCAGCAGTTTAGCGGGTCAAGGCTACACCTTC
>TRBD2|.|TRBV7-9|TRBJ2-1
CASSYGASGNYNEQFF
TGTGCCAGCAGCTATGGGGCTAGCGGCAATTACAATGAGCAGTTCTTC
>.|.|TRBV28|TRBJ2-7
CASSPNRGGSLEQYF
TGTGCCAGCAGTCCCAACAGAGGTGGCTCTCTCGAGCAGTACTTC
>TRBD2|once|TRBV6-1|TRBJ2-5
CASSEVGTSGSAQYF
TGTGCCAGCAGTGAAGTGGGGACTAGCGGGAGCGCCCAGTACTTC
>.|.|TRBV4-1|TRBJ1-5
CASSQDNLGLYSNQPQHF
TGCGCCAGCAGCCAGGATAACCTGGGACTCTATAGCAATCAGCCCCAGCATTTT
>TRBD1|.|TRBV6-1|TRBJ2-1
CASSEKVRGRGNEQFF
TGTGCCAGCAGTGAAAAAGTCAGGGGGCGGGGAAATGAGCAGTTCTTC
>.|once|TRBV27|TRBJ2-2
CASSFHRPTTGELFF
TGTGCCAGCAGTTTCCACCGCCCTACGACCGGGGAGCTGTTTTTT
>TRBD2|.|TRBV7-2|TRBJ2-5
CASSYQRGQETQYF
TGTGCCAGCAGCTATCAGCGGGGGCAAGAGACCCAGTACTTC
>TRBD1|once|TRBV27|TRBJ2-2
CASSLGTGGGTGELFF
TGTGCCAGCAGTTTGGGGACAGGGGGCGGCACCGGGGAGCTGTTTTTT
>.|.|TRBV10-3|TRBJ1-3
CAISITGLSGNTIYF
TGTGCCATCAGTATAACAGGGCTCTCTGGAAACACCATATATTTT
>.|.|TRBV9|TRBJ2-5
CASSGIGSLGETQYF
TGTGCCAGCAGCGGGATCGGGAGCCTTGGAGAGACCCAGTACTTC